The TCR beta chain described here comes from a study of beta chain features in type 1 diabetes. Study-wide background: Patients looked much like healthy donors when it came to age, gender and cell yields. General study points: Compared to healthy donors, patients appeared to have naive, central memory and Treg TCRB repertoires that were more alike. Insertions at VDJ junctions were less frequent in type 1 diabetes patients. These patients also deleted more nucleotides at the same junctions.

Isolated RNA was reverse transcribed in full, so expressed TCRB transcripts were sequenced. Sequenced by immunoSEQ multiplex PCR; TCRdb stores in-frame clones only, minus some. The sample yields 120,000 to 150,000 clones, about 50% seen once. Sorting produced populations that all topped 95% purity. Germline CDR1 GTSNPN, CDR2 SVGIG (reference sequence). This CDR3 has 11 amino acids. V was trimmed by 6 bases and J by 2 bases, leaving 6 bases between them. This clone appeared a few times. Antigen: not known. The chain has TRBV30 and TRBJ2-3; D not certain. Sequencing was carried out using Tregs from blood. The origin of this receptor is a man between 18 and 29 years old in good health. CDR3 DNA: TGTGCCTGCGACAACACAGATACGCAGTATTTT. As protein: CACDNTDTQYF.